The clone carrying this T cell receptor (beta chain) was counted between two and nine times. The second PCR ran about 6 to 12 cycles with a sample-barcoded 5' primer and J-beta primers. One entry per CDR3 protein, called by TCRdb with MiXCR from the 5' RACE reads. The sample shows over a million distinct CDR3 sequences, approximately 25% of them seen only once. This specimen comes from a study of blood T cells in healthy people across ages. CDR3 size: 15 residues. Germline loops: CDR1 MDHEN, CDR2 SYDVKM. The V and J ends lost 5 bases and 0 bases respectively, with 12 bases between them. These data are also associated with another study on T cells of mothers and their children. That paper adds: Compared with unrelated pairs, related mother-child pairs had slightly higher, non-significant overlap. No clone of persistent microchimeric T cells was detected.

The chain links TRBV28 to TRBJ2-3; D uncertain. The material sequenced was blood. This clonotype was sampled from a girl aged 2 to 9 in good health. The CDR3, as DNA: TGTGCCAGCAGTACCGTGGGCAGTAGCACAGATACGCAGTATTTT. It yields the protein CASSTVGSSTDTQYF.